The clone carrying this T cell receptor beta chain came up once. Original processing methods: Quantification of nucleated cells was approximated via reference gene primer amplification. Sequencing was performed with immunoSEQ multiplex PCR; in TCRdb, only in-frame clones are kept and a portion is missing. D and trimming come from the DNA, and the V and J calls and clone size come from that table. The table lists approximately 150,000 clones, around 84% of them singletons. Participants were aged roughly 18 to 89 years, lived in about 26 US areas, and enrolled virtually. Participants reported their clinical history, and cohort assignment relied on those reports. V was clipped by 7 bases and J by 2 bases, with 10 bases between them. The V gene's germline CDR1 is SGHDT and CDR2 YYEEEE. The CDR3 spans 12 residues. The data originate from a study of blood T cell repertoires in COVID-19. In the study overall: The United States, Italy and Spain were the sources of the acute and convalescent COVID-19 samples.

This clonotype was obtained from a man aged 35-49 years with acute COVID-19. The rearrangement uses TRBV5-6 and TRBJ2-7, with D uncertain. The material sequenced was PBMCs or T cells enriched from blood (not recorded which). As DNA, the CDR3 is TGTGCCAGCGAGAACCGAGCCTACGAGCAGTACTTC. This translates into CASENRAYEQYF.